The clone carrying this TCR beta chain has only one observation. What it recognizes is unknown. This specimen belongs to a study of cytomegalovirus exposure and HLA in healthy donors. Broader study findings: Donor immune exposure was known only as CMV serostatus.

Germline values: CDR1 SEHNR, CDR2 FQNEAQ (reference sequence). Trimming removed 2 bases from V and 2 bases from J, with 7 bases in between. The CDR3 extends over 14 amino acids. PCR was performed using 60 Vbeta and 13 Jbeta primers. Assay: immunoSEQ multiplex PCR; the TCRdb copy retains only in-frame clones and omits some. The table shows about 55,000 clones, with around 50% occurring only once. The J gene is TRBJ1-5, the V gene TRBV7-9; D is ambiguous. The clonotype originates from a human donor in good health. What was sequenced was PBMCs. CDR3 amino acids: CASSLLGGNQPQHF. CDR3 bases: TGTGCCAGCAGCTTACTCGGGGGCAATCAGCCCCAGCATTTT.